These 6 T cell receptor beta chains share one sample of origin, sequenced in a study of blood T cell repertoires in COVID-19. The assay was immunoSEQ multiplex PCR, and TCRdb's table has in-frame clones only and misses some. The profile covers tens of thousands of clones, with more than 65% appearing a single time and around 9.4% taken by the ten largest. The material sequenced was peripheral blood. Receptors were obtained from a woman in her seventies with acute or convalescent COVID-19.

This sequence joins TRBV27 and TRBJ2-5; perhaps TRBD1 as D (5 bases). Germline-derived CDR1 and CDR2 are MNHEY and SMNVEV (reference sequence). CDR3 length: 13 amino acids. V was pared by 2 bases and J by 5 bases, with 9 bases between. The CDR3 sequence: CASSLGASETQYF. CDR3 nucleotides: TGTGCCAGCAGTTTAGGGGCTTCCGAGACCCAGTACTTC.

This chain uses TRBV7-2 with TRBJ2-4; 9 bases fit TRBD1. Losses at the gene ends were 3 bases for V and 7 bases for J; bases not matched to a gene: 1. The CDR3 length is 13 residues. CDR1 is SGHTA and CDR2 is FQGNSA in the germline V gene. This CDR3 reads CASSFDRGNIQYF. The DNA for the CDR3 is TGTGCCAGCAGCTTCGACAGGGGGAACATTCAGTACTTC.

CDR3 DNA sequence: TGTGCCAGCAGCTTAGGGGACAGGGCGGGAATTCGGGCTTTCTTT. As protein: CASSLGDRAGIRAFF. The V and J genes are TRBV7-2 and TRBJ1-1; TRBD1 matches at 9 bases. CDR1 is SGHTA and CDR2 is FQGNSA in the germline V gene. This CDR3 is 15 amino acids long. V shed 1 base and J 11 bases; nucleotides not matched to a gene: 11. The variable domain in full, with the rest retrieved from reference TRBV7-2 and TRBJ1-1, is GAGVSQSPSNKVTEKGKDVELRCDPISGHTALYWYRQSLGQGLEFLIYFQGNSAPDKSGLPSDRFSAERTGGSVSTLTIQRTQQEDSAVYLCASSLGDRAGIRAFFGQGTRLTVV.

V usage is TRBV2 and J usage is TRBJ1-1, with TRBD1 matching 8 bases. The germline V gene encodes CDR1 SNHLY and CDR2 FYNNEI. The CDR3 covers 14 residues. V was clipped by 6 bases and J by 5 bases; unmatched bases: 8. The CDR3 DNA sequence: TGTGCCAGCAGCCCCAGGGGGCGCAGAACTGAAGCTTTCTTT. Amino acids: CASSPRGRRTEAFF.

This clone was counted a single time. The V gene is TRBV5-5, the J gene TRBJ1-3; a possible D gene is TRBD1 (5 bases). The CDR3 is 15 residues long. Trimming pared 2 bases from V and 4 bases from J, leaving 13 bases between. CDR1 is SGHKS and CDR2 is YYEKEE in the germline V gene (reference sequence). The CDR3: CASSLGAMGGNTIYF. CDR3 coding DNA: TGTGCCAGCAGCTTAGGGGCCATGGGAGGAAACACCATATATTTT.

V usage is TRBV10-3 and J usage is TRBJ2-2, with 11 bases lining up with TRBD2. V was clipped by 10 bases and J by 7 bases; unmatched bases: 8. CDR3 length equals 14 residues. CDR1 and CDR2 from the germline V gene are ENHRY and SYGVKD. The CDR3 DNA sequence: TGTGCCACAAGGACTAGCGGGCGTGACGGGGAGCTGTTTTTT. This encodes CATRTSGRDGELFF.